This T cell receptor (beta chain) was recorded in a study of T cell repertoires in cytomegalovirus infection (dated by TCRdb to between 2018 and 2021). Some background on the complete study: Donor HLA type was relevant to the analysis, as public TCR beta signatures indicated carriage of CMV infection together with the matching HLA type.

This clonotype showed up many times. Its antigen specificity is not known. No base quality information exists; no much larger clone differs at one position. General study outcomes and caveats: In the ex vivo response, HLA-C-restricted CMV-specific TCR beta clonotypes were dominant, and in two of eight donors the single most frequent clonotype came from this HLA-C-restricted group. Cumulative frequency of public TCR beta family members discriminated carriers of CMV infection plus the relevant HLA type in this cohort and an independent 352-donor cohort.

From its cysteine to its phenylalanine, the CDR3 spans 13 amino acids. CDR3 DNA only is kept here, 39 bases in frame from base 1. From the germline V gene, CDR1 is SGHTA and CDR2 is FQGTGA. V loses 2 bases of germline sequence and J loses 2 bases, and the interval between the two ends is 5 bases. TCRdb lists the instrument as Illumina HiSeq 1500. TCRdb redid the processing of the public reads, applying fastp at Q25 and MiXCR, and retained in-frame beta chains. Rows with one shared CDR3 protein collapse into an entry with the most common genes and DNA. This sample is represented by approximately 400,000 distinct CDR3 sequences; around 32% of them were singletons. Clones ranked in the top ten supply roughly an eighth of the sample.

The receptor's source is a human donor in good health (CMV status not recorded). Some clones in this sample may be carry-over from other donors' samples. The sequenced material came from PBMCs. This chain joins TRBV7-3 to TRBJ2-3, with the D gene not confidently named. The CDR3 reads CASSLAATDTQYF. In nucleotide form, the sequence is TGTGCCAGCAGCTTAGCGGCCACAGATACGCAGTATTTT.